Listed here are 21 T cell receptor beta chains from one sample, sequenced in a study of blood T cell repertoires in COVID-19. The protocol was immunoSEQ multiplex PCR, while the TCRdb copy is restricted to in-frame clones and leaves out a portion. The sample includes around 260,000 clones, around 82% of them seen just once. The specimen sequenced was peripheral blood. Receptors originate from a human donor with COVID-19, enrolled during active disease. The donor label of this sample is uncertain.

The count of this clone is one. The DNA for the CDR3 is TGTGCCACCAGTGATACAGGGGAGGAAGCTGAAGCTTTCTTT. It codes for CATSDTGEEAEAFF. This rearrangement joins TRBV24-1 to TRBJ1-1, with 7 bases matching TRBD1. V lost 3 bases to trimming and J lost 6 bases; unmatched junction nucleotides: 6. Germline values: CDR1 KGHDR, CDR2 SFDVKD. The CDR3 contains 14 residues.

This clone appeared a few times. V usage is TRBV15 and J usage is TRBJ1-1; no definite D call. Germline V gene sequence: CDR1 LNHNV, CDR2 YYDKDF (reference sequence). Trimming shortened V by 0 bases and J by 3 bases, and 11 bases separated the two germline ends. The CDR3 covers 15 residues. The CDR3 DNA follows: TGTGCCACCAGCAGAGACCCAGACTTGTACACTGAAGCTTTCTTT. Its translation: CATSRDPDLYTEAFF.

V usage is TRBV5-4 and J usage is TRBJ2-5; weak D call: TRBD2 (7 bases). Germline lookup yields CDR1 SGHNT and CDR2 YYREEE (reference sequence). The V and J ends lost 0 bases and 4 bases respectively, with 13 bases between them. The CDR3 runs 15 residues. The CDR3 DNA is TGTGCCAGCAGCTTGGAGGTCGGGGGGCGAGAGACCCAGTACTTC. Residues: CASSLEVGGRETQYF. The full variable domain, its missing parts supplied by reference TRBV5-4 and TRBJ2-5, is ETGVTQSPTHLIKTRGQQVTLRCSSQSGHNTVSWYQQALGQGPQFIFQYYREEENGRGNFPPRFSGLQFPNYSSELNVNALELDDSALYLCASSLEVGGRETQYFGPGTRLLVL.

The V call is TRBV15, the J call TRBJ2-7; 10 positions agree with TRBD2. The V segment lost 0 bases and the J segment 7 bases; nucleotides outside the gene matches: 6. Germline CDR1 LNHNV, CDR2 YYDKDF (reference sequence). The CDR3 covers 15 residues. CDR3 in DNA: TGTGCCACCAGCAGAGATGCAGCGGGAGGGCGAGAGCAGTACTTC. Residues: CATSRDAAGGREQYF. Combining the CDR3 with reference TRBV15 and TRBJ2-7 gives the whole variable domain DAMVIQNPRYQVTQFGKPVTLSCSQTLNHNVMYWYQQKSSQAPKLLFHYYDKDFNNEADTPDNFQSRRPNTSFCFLDIRSPGLGDTAMYLCATSRDAAGGREQYFGPGTRLTVT.

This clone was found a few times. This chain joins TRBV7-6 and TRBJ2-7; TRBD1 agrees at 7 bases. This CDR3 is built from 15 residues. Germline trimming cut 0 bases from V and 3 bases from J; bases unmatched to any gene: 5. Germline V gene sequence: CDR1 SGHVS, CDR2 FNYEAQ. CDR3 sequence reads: CASSLAGQRHYEQYF. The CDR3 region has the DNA TGTGCCAGCAGCTTAGCGGGACAGAGGCACTACGAGCAGTACTTC.

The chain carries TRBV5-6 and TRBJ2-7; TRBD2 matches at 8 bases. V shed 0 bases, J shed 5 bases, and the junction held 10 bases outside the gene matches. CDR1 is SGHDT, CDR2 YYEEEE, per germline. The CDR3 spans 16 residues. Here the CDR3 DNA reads TGTGCCAGCAGCTTGGTTGGTAGCGGGATCTTGCACGAGCAGTACTTC. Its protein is CASSLVGSGILHEQYF.

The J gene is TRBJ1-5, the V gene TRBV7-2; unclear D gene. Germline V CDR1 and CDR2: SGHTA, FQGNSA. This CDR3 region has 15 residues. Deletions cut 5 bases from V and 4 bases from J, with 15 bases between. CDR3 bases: TGTGCCAGCAGCCCGCAGGTCCGTCTAAATCAGCCCCAGCATTTT. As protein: CASSPQVRLNQPQHF.

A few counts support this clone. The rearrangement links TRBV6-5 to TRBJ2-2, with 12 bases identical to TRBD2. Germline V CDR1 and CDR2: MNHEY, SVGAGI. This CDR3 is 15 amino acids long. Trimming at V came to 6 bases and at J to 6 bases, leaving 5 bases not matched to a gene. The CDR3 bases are TGTGCCAGCAGCCGGACTAGCGGGATCGCCGGGGAGCTGTTTTTT. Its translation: CASSRTSGIAGELFF.

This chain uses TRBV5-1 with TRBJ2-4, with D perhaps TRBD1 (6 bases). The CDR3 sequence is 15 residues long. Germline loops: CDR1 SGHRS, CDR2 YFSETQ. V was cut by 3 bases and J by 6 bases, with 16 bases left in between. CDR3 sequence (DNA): TGCGCCAGCAGCTATACAGACAGGAGTAGAAACATTCAGTACTTC. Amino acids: CASSYTDRSRNIQYF.

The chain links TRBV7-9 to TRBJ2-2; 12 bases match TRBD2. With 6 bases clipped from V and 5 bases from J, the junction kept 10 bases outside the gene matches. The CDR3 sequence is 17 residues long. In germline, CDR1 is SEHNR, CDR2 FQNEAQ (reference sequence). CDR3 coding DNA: TGTGCCAGCAGTTGGACTAGCGGGACCAGGGGAACCGGGGAGCTGTTTTTT. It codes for CASSWTSGTRGTGELFF.

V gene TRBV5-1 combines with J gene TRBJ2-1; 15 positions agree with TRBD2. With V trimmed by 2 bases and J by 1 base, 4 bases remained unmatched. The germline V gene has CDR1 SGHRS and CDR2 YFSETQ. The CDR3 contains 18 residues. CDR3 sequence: CASSFTGLAGGSYNEQFF. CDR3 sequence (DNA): TGCGCCAGCAGCTTCACGGGACTAGCGGGAGGATCCTACAATGAGCAGTTCTTC.

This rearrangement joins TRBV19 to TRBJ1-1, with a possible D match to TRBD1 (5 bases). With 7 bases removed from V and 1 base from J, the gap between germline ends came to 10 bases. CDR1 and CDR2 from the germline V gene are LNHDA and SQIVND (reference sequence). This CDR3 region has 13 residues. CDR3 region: CASKIQGNTEAFF. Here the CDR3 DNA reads TGTGCCAGTAAAATCCAGGGGAACACTGAAGCTTTCTTT.

In DNA form, the CDR3 reads TGTGCCAGCAGTTTGTTGACAGGAAGCAATCAGCCCCAGCATTTT. Translating it yields CASSLLTGSNQPQHF. The V and J genes are TRBV27 and TRBJ1-5; D possibly corresponds to TRBD1 (6 bases). The germline V gene has CDR1 MNHEY and CDR2 SMNVEV (reference sequence). The CDR3 has 15 amino acids. The V and J ends lost 3 bases and 1 base respectively, with 10 bases between them.

The chain's CDR3 is CASATAGSGSYGYTF. The CDR3 bases are TGCGCCAGCGCAACAGCGGGCAGTGGTTCCTATGGCTACACCTTC. The chain has TRBV4-1 and TRBJ1-2; D ambiguous. V lost 8 bases and J lost 4, with 20 bases in between. This CDR3 spans 15 amino acids. CDR1 is MGHRA and CDR2 is YSYEKL in the germline V gene.

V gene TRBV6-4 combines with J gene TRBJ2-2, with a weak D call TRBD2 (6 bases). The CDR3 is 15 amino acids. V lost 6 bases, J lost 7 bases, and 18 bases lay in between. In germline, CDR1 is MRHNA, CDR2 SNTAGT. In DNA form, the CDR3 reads TGTGCCAGCAGGGTAGCGGACCCTAAGGGCGGGGAGCTGTTTTTT. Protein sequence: CASRVADPKGGELFF.

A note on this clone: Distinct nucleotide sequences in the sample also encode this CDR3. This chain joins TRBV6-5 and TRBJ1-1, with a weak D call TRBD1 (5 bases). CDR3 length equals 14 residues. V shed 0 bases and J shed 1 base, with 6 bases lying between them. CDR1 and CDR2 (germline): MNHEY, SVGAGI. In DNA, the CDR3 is TGTGCCAGCAGTTACTCTGGGGCGAACACTGAAGCTTTCTTT. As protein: CASSYSGANTEAFF.

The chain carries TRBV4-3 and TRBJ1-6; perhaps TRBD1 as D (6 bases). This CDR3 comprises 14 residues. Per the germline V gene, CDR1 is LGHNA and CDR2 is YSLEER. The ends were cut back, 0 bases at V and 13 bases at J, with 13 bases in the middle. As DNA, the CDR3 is TGCGCCAGCAGCCAAGATCCCCGGGACAATCCCCTCCACTTT. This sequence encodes CASSQDPRDNPLHF.

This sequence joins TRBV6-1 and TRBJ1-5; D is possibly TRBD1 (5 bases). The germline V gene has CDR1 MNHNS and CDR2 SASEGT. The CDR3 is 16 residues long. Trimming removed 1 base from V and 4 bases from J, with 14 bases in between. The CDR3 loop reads CASSEGRGPRNQPQHF. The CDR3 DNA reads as TGTGCCAGCAGTGAAGGGAGGGGCCCTCGGAATCAGCCCCAGCATTTT.

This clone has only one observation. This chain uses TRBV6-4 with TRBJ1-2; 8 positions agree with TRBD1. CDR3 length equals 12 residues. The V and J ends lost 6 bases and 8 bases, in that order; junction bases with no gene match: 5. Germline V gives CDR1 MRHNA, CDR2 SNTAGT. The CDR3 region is CASRGQEEGYTF. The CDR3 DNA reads TGTGCCAGCAGGGGACAGGAGGAGGGCTACACCTTC.

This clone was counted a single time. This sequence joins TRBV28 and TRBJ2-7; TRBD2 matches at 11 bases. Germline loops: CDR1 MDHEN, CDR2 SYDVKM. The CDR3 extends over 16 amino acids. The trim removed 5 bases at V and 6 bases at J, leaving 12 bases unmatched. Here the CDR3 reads CASSLQTSGVVGEQYF. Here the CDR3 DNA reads TGTGCCAGCAGTCTACAGACTAGCGGGGTCGTCGGCGAGCAGTACTTC.

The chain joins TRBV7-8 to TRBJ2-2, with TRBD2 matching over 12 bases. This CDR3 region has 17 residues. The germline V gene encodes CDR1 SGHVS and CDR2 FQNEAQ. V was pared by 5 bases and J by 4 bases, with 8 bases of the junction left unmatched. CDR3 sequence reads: CASSRPSGRAFTGELFF. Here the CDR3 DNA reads TGTGCCAGCAGCAGGCCTAGCGGGAGGGCGTTCACCGGGGAGCTGTTTTTT. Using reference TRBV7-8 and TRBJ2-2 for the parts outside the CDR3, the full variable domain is GAGVSQSPRYKVAKRGQDVALRCDPISGHVSLFWYQQALGQGPEFLTYFQNEAQLDKSGLPSDRFFAERPEGSVSTLKIQRTQQEDSAVYLCASSRPSGRAFTGELFFGEGSRLTVL.